The sequence of this T cell receptor (beta chain) was determined in a study of T cell responses to AZD1222 COVID-19 vaccine. Study summary: Researchers grouped second doses given at about 4 or about 12 weeks into one pool.

Turning to this clone: The antigen remains undetermined.

The germline V gene encodes CDR1 SEHNR and CDR2 FQNEAQ (reference sequence). CDR3 length: 12 amino acids. Deletions cut 3 bases from V and 1 base from J, with 3 bases between. Using immunoSEQ multiplex PCR, the repertoire was profiled, and TCRdb retains in-frame clones only, with some absent. The table shows roughly 130,000 clones, with around 93% occurring only once. Whole-study results and caveats: Across spike, vaccine-associated CD4 TCRs were found, dominant at 160-218 and 743-854. Scientists sampled the repertoires only once the peak T cell response had passed.

The chain uses TRBV7-9 and TRBJ1-1; the D is unclear. Sample: peripheral blood, taken on day 0 of AZD1222 vaccination. The source is an adult in good health. CDR3 sequence reads: CASSFTNTEAFF. The CDR3 DNA reads TGTGCCAGCAGCTTCACGAACACTGAAGCTTTCTTT. Supplemented by reference TRBV7-9 and TRBJ1-1, the full variable domain reads DTGVSQNPRHKITKRGQNVTFRCDPISEHNRLYWYRQTLGQGPEFLTYFQNEAQLEKSRLLSDRFSAERPKGSFSTLEIQRTEQGDSAMYLCASSFTNTEAFFGQGTRLTVV.